Following are 2 T cell receptor beta chains from one sample sequenced in a study of blood T cell repertoires in COVID-19. Assay used: immunoSEQ multiplex PCR; TCRdb lists only in-frame clones, some missing. Among tens of thousands of clones, 75% to 90% were seen once, and the ten largest hold over 1.2%. The sequenced material came from peripheral blood. Receptors originate from a man aged 60 to 69 with acute or convalescent COVID-19.

The genes are TRBV24-1 and TRBJ2-7; 9 nucleotides agree with TRBD1. V was clipped by 5 bases and J by 5 bases; unmatched bases: 6. Germline lookup yields CDR1 KGHDR and CDR2 SFDVKD. This CDR3 is built from 14 residues. This chain's CDR3 is CATSGTGDQHEQYF. The CDR3 nucleotides read TGTGCCACCAGTGGGACAGGGGATCAACACGAGCAGTACTTC.

This chain links TRBV5-1 with TRBJ2-3; 7 nucleotides align to TRBD1. This CDR3 has 16 amino acids. V dropped 3 bases and J dropped 3; count of bases not matched to a gene: 10. Germline V gene lookup returns CDR1 SGHRS and CDR2 YFSETQ. The DNA of the CDR3 is TGCGCCAGCAGCTGGGCGCGACAGGGTGGGACAGATACGCAGTATTTT. Translated: CASSWARQGGTDTQYF.